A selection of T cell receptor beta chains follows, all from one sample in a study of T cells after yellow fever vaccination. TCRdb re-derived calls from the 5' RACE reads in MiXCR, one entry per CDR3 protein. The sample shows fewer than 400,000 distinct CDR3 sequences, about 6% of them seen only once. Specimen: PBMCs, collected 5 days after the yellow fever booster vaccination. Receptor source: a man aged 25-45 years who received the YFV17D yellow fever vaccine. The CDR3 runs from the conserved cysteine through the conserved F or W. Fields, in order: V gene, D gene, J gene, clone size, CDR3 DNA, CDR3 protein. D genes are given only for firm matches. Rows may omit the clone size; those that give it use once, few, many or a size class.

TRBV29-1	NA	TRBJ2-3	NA	TGCAGCGTTGTAAGGAACACAGATACGCAGTATTTT	CSVVRNTDTQYF
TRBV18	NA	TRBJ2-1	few	TGTGCCAGCTCACCATTGCCGCCCTCCTACAATGAGCAGTTCTTC	CASSPLPPSYNEQFF
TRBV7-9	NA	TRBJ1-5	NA	TGTGCCAGCAGCTTAGTCGGGGACACCCATCAGCCCCAGCATTTT	CASSLVGDTHQPQHF
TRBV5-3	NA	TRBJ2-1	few	TGTGCCAGTTATTGGGCGGAAACGAACTCCTACAATGAGCAGTTCTTC	CASYWAETNSYNEQFF
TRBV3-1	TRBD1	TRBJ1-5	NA	TGTGCCAGCAGCCAGGGGACAGCCGACAATCAGCCCCAGCATTTT	CASSQGTADNQPQHF
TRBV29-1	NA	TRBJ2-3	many	TGCAGCGTTGCCCAAGATACGCAGTATTTT	CSVAQDTQYF
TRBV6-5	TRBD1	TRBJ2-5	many	TGTGCCAGCAGTTACAGGGCCACAGGGGGTGGGACCCAGTACTTC	CASSYRATGGGTQYF
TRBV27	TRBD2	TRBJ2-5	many	TGTGCCAGCAGTCTCAACCAGGGACTAGCTCAAGAGACCCAGTACTTC	CASSLNQGLAQETQYF
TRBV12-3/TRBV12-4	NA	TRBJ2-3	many	TGTGCCAGCAGTTTTGACAGCACAGATACGCAGTATTTT	CASSFDSTDTQYF
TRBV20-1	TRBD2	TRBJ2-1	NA	TGCAGTGCCGCCCTCGGGGGGGCGTCCTACAATGAGCAGTTCTTC	CSAALGGASYNEQFF
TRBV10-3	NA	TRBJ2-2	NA	TGTGCCATCAGTGCGATGGGGGCCACCGGGGAGCTGTTTTTT	CAISAMGATGELFF
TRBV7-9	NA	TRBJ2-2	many	TGTGCCAGCAGCTTATTGGGGGGCGCATCCGGGGAGCTGTTTTTT	CASSLLGGASGELFF
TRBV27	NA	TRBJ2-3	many	TGTGCCAGCAGTTTTCGTGCCTCTAGCACAGATACGCAGTATTTT	CASSFRASSTDTQYF
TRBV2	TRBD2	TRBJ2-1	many	TGTGCCAGCAGTTATGGTCTAGCGGGAGCCAATGAGCAGTTCTTC	CASSYGLAGANEQFF
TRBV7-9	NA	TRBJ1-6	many	TGTGCCAGCAGTACAGGGACGAATTCACCCCTCCACTTT	CASSTGTNSPLHF
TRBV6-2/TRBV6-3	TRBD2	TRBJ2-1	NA	TGTGCCAGCAGCTCACTAGCGGGAGGGTCCAATGAGCAGTTCTTC	CASSSLAGGSNEQFF
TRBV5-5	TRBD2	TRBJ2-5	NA	TGTGCCAGCAGCTTGGCCTGGGCACTAGCGGGAGGAGAGACCCAGTACTTC	CASSLAWALAGGETQYF
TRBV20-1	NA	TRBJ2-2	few	TGCAGTGCTAGAGAGACGGGCGTAGGGACCGGGGAGCTGTTTTTT	CSARETGVGTGELFF
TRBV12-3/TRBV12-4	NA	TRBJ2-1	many	TGTGCCAGCAGATGGACCGAATACAATGAGCAGTTCTTC	CASRWTEYNEQFF
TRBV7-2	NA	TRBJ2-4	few	TGTGCCAGCAGCTTACGGGACTTCAAAAACATTCAGTACTTC	CASSLRDFKNIQYF
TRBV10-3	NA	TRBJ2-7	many	TGTGCCTCAAGTAGGGTGAGCTCCTACGAGCAGTACTTC	CASSRVSSYEQYF
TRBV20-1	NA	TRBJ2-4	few	TGCAGTGCTAGAGATCCACGGGACATTCAGTACTTC	CSARDPRDIQYF
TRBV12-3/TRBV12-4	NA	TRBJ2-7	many	TGTGCCAGCAGCCCCGGACGGCCCCCCAACGAGCAGTACTTC	CASSPGRPPNEQYF
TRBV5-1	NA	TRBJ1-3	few	TGCGCCAGCAGCGCCGGTGGGGGGGGGATCTCTGGAAACACCATATATTTT	CASSAGGGGISGNTIYF
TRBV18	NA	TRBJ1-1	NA	TGTGCCAGCTCACTGGACGGAGATGAAGCTTTCTTT	CASSLDGDEAFF
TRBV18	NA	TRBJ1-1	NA	TGTGCCAGCTCACCAACTGAGGGGACTGAAGCTTTCTTT	CASSPTEGTEAFF
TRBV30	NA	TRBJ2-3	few	TGTGCCTGGTACCCCCCTGATCGTAGAGATACGCAGTATTTT	CAWYPPDRRDTQYF
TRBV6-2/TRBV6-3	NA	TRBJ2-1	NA	TGTGCCAGCACTCCCCTTACAGGGCCAAGTGGCTACAATGAGCAGTTCTTC	CASTPLTGPSGYNEQFF
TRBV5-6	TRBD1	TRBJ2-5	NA	TGTGCCAGCACCATCGGGACAGCTCAAGAGACCCAGTACTTC	CASTIGTAQETQYF
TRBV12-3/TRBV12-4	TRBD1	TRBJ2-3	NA	TGTGCCAGCACCGCCACCAGGGGGTCGGCTGATACGCAGTATTTT	CASTATRGSADTQYF
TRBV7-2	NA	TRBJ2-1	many	TGTGCCAGCAGCTTAGGGCCCAACAATGAGCAGTTCTTC	CASSLGPNNEQFF
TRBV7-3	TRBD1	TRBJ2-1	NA	TGTGCCAGCAGCTTAACCCAGGGGGACTACAATGAGCAGTTCTTC	CASSLTQGDYNEQFF
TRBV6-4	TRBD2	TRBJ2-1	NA	TGTGCCAGCTCACTTGAAGCGGGAGCATCCTACAATGAGCAGTTCTTC	CASSLEAGASYNEQFF
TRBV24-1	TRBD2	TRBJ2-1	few	TGTGCCACCAGTGATCCCACGACTAGCGGGGGGAAAAGCTCCTACAATGAGCAGTTCTTC	CATSDPTTSGGKSSYNEQFF
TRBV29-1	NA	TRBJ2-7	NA	TGCAGCGTTGAGGACGGGAGCTCCTACGAGCAGTACTTC	CSVEDGSSYEQYF
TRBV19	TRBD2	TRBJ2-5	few	TGTGCCAGTCGGACTAGCGGGAGTCAGGAGACCCAGTACTTC	CASRTSGSQETQYF